This T cell receptor (beta chain) emerged from a study of cytomegalovirus exposure and HLA in healthy donors. General study points: A missense DCLRE1C variant was associated with V- and J-gene trimming of TCR beta chains in a later analysis, and an independent cohort replicated the association.

As for this clone: Its antigen is not identified.

The PCR employed 60 Vbeta primers together with 13 Jbeta primers. Sequencing used immunoSEQ multiplex PCR; TCRdb keeps in-frame clones, though not all of them. The data contain more than 85,000 clones, under 80% of them singletons. Sequenced sample: PBMCs. The TCR comes from a boy aged 10-17 years in good health and CMV-seronegative.

The CDR3 spells CASSFSGTSGRSVYEQYF. The CDR3, as DNA: TGTGCCAGCAGTTTTTCGGGGACTAGCGGGAGGTCTGTCTACGAGCAGTACTTC. The J gene is TRBJ2-7, the V gene TRBV28; 15 bases are a match to TRBD2. Germline values: CDR1 MDHEN, CDR2 SYDVKM. The CDR3 is made up of 18 amino acids. V gave up 3 bases and J gave up 3 bases; unmatched junction bases: 9.